The entry below gives a single TCR beta chain sequence along with its context. Its specificity is not known. The data derive from a study of response to subunit inactivated influenza vaccine. Study-level findings and limits: It was suggested by the authors that few new T cells are recruited by each seasonal influenza vaccination.

TCRdb reprocessed the RT-PCR reads via MiXCR and lists one record per CDR3 protein. This sample has fewer than 550,000 distinct CDR3 sequences; around 25% occur once, and the top ten carry about 1.9%. The germline CDR1 and CDR2 sequences are SQVTM and ANQGSEA. V lost 5 bases and J 1 base, leaving 11 bases between the germline ends. The CDR3 sequence is 13 residues long. The sample was CD4+ T cells sorted from PBMCs, taken 5 days after vaccination. This TCR was recovered from a man aged 50 or older who received an inactivated influenza vaccine. The chain links TRBV29-1 to TRBJ1-2; D possibly corresponds to TRBD1 (5 bases). CDR3 in DNA: TGCAGCGTTTACGGGGCAAATAACTATGGCTACACCTTC. This translates into CSVYGANNYGYTF.